Presented here are 12 T cell receptor beta chains from one specimen sequenced in a study of shared clonotypes between healthy human individuals. Profiled with immunoSEQ multiplex PCR; TCRdb holds only in-frame clones, not every one. In the table there are roughly 600,000 clones, nearly 98% of which are singletons. Cells designated naive CD8 were CD45RO-negative and were positively selected for CCR7, with terminally differentiated effector memory CD45RA+ cells excluded. Sequenced: naive CD8+ T cells sorted from blood. The receptor set was obtained from a man aged 25-45 years in good health.

The chain recombines TRBV6-5 with TRBJ2-7; D might be TRBD1 (6 bases). CDR3 length equals 10 residues. In germline, CDR1 is MNHEY, CDR2 SVGAGI. V was shortened by 9 bases and J by 7 bases, with 10 bases between the two germline ends. DNA of the CDR3: TGTGCCAGTCAAGGGGGTGAGCAGTACTTC. Amino acid sequence: CASQGGEQYF.

Concerning this clone itself: Other DNA sequences in the same sample also yield this CDR3. The J gene is TRBJ2-5, the V gene TRBV9, with no clear D. CDR1 is SGDLS, CDR2 YYNGEE, per germline. CDR3 length: 13 residues. Trimming took 1 base from V and 5 from J, leaving 9 bases between them. CDR3: CASSVWGEETQYF. The CDR3 nucleotides read TGTGCCAGCAGCGTATGGGGTGAGGAGACCCAGTACTTC.

The gene calls are TRBV27 and TRBJ2-5; D ambiguous. V lost 4 bases to trimming and J lost 1 base, with 10 bases between them. Germline CDR1 and CDR2: MNHEY and SMNVEV (reference sequence). This CDR3 spans 14 amino acids. The DNA of the CDR3 is TGTGCCAGCAGTTCACCGGACCTCCAAGAGACCCAGTACTTC. Translating gives CASSSPDLQETQYF.

This chain connects TRBV27 to TRBJ2-7; D is undetermined. CDR1 MNHEY and CDR2 SMNVEV come from the germline V gene (reference sequence). The CDR3 spans 16 residues. V lost 5 bases, J lost 2 bases, and 19 bases lay in between. This CDR3 is CASSLLARGQPYEQYF. CDR3 nucleotides: TGTGCCAGCAGTCTCCTCGCTCGTGGCCAACCCTACGAGCAGTACTTC.

The gene calls are TRBV2 and TRBJ1-5; 7 bases are shared with TRBD1. Germline V gene lookup returns CDR1 SNHLY and CDR2 FYNNEI. Trimming cost V 1 base and J 7 bases; bases outside gene matches: 4. This CDR3 has 14 amino acids. DNA for the CDR3: TGTGCCAGCAGTGAAGGGCAGGGGGGGCAGCCCCAGCATTTT. Residues: CASSEGQGGQPQHF.

The chain uses TRBV5-1 and TRBJ2-7; 7 nucleotides align to TRBD1. The V and J ends lost 1 base and 3 bases, in that order; junction bases with no gene match: 7. The CDR3 contains 15 residues. CDR1 SGHRS and CDR2 YFSETQ come from the germline V gene. The DNA for the CDR3 is TGCGCCAGCAGCTTGACAGGGGATCCCAACTACGAGCAGTACTTC. Its protein is CASSLTGDPNYEQYF. Drawing the rest from reference TRBV5-1 and TRBJ2-7, the complete variable domain is KAGVTQTPRYLIKTRGQQVTLSCSPISGHRSVSWYQQTPGQGLQFLFEYFSETQRNKGNFPGRFSGRQFSNSRSEMNVSTLELGDSALYLCASSLTGDPNYEQYFGPGTRLTVT.

This clone was recorded only once. The gene calls are TRBV7-9 and TRBJ2-1; the D call may be TRBD1 or TRBD2 (5 bases each). Trimming pared 3 bases from V and 8 bases from J, leaving 17 bases between. Per germline, CDR1 SEHNR and CDR2 FQNEAQ (reference sequence). This CDR3 is built from 15 residues. CDR3 coding DNA: TGTGCCAGCAGCTTTAGGGGACGGGCACTCGATGAGCAGTTCTTC. The encoded protein is CASSFRGRALDEQFF. The full variable domain, completed using reference TRBV7-9 and TRBJ2-1, is DTGVSQNPRHKITKRGQNVTFRCDPISEHNRLYWYRQTLGQGPEFLTYFQNEAQLEKSRLLSDRFSAERPKGSFSTLEIQRTEQGDSAMYLCASSFRGRALDEQFFGPGTRLTVL.

V and J are TRBV6-8 and TRBJ1-5; possibly TRBD1 for D (5 bases). The CDR3 is 16 amino acids. Per the germline V gene, CDR1 is MNHGY and CDR2 is SAAAGT. The V end was cut by 6 bases, the J end by 3 bases, with 18 bases between. This chain's CDR3 is CASRQTGTFVNQPQHF. The CDR3 nucleotides read TGTGCCAGCAGACAAACCGGGACCTTTGTCAATCAGCCCCAGCATTTT.

CDR3 DNA sequence: TGTGCCAGCAGCCCAAGCTTCGGGACAGGGAGATACGGGGAGCTGTTTTTT. Amino acids: CASSPSFGTGRYGELFF. V is TRBV11-3 and J is TRBJ2-2; 9 nucleotides match TRBD1. The germline V gene encodes CDR1 SGHNT and CDR2 YENEEA. This CDR3 has 17 amino acids. V lost 5 bases and J lost 7; bases outside the gene matches: 14.

The chain joins TRBV11-2 to TRBJ2-2; D not resolved. Germline V gene lookup returns CDR1 SGHAT and CDR2 FQNNGV. The length of the CDR3 is 12 residues. Trimming took off 8 bases at V and 0 bases at J, with 4 bases between the two ends. DNA for the CDR3: TGTGCCAGCGGACCGAACACCGGGGAGCTGTTTTTT. It yields the protein CASGPNTGELFF.

For this clone: The same CDR3 is also encoded by other DNA sequences in this sample. This sequence joins TRBV9 and TRBJ2-7; 11 positions match TRBD2. J gave up 2 bases and V 4 bases, and 5 bases lay outside the gene matches. CDR3 length: 15 amino acids. Germline V gives CDR1 SGDLS, CDR2 YYNGEE. CDR3 in amino acids: CASSPGTSGTYEQYF. In nucleotides, the CDR3 is TGTGCCAGCAGCCCGGGGACTAGCGGTACCTACGAGCAGTACTTC.

J is TRBJ2-3 and V is TRBV5-1, with a weak D call TRBD2 (5 bases). Trimming removed 2 bases from V and 2 bases from J, with 15 bases in between. CDR1 SGHRS and CDR2 YFSETQ come from the germline V gene. The CDR3 spans 16 residues. The CDR3 sequence is CASSFKGLLYTDTQYF. DNA of the CDR3: TGCGCCAGCAGCTTCAAAGGACTTCTATACACAGATACGCAGTATTTT.